The 21 T cell receptor beta chains below come from one sample, sequenced in a study of CD8+CD57+ T cells in acquired aplastic anemia. Genomic DNA was employed as the template in profiling TCR beta VDJ and CDR3. TCRdb re-called the reads with MiXCR, one entry per CDR3 protein. This sample has about 110,000 distinct CDR3 sequences, with roughly 50% found just once. The sample consisted of sorted CD4+, CD8+, or CD8+CD57+ T cells (not recorded which) from PBMCs. These receptors all come from a human donor in good health, serving as a control.

The chain couples TRBV7-9 to TRBJ2-7; the match to TRBD1 covers 7 bases. Germline CDR1 and CDR2: SEHNR and FQNEAQ (reference sequence). The CDR3 length is 14 residues. J lost 3 bases, V lost 5 bases, and 7 bases had no gene match. The CDR3 DNA sequence: TGTGCCAGCAGCGCCCGGGACAGACACTACGAGCAGTACTTC. This gives the protein CASSARDRHYEQYF.

This clonotype was detected ten times or more. The chain carries TRBV10-1 and TRBJ1-4; perhaps TRBD1 as D (6 bases). CDR1 is WNHNN, CDR2 SYGVQD, per germline (reference sequence). The CDR3 is made up of 14 amino acids. Trimming removed 4 bases from V and 6 bases from J, with 12 bases in between. The CDR3 DNA is TGCGCCAGCAGTGCGACAGGTTCGGATGAAAAACTGTTTTTT. Translation: CASSATGSDEKLFF.

The CDR3 DNA reads TGTGCCAGCCTGCGGGGCAGGGGGCGCGAGCAGTACTTC. Amino acid sequence: CASLRGRGREQYF. V is TRBV12-3 or TRBV12-4 and J is TRBJ2-7; 8 nucleotides match TRBD1. V lost 8 bases, J lost 6 bases, and 9 bases stayed unmatched. The CDR3 totals 13 residues.

This clonotype has ten or more counts. The chain carries TRBV7-9 and TRBJ2-1, with unresolved D. V dropped 3 bases and J dropped 8 bases, with 14 bases sitting between them. The CDR3 runs to 14 residues. Per germline, CDR1 SEHNR and CDR2 FQNEAQ (reference sequence). The CDR3 reads CASSFLPNEDEQFF. Written as DNA, the CDR3 is TGTGCCAGCAGCTTTTTGCCCAACGAGGATGAGCAGTTCTTC.

The gene calls are TRBV7-9 and TRBJ1-1; no firm D call. This CDR3 is built from 13 residues. The V gene lost 5 bases and the J gene lost 0 bases, with 7 bases spanning the gap. From germline, CDR1 is SEHNR and CDR2 FQNEAQ (reference sequence). CDR3 sequence reads: CASSLHMNTEAFF. The CDR3 nucleotides are TGTGCCAGCAGCCTACACATGAACACTGAAGCTTTCTTT.

In this sample, this clonotype turned up many times. The CDR3 protein is CASSLATGYGYTF. The CDR3 coding sequence is TGTGCCAGCAGCTTAGCAACAGGGTATGGCTACACCTTC. The V and J genes are TRBV7-2 and TRBJ1-2; the D gene is possibly TRBD1 (6 bases). Germline lookup yields CDR1 SGHTA and CDR2 FQGNSA. The CDR3 totals 13 residues. Trimming left V 0 bases short and J 5 bases short, with 7 bases between.

CDR3 sequence reads: CASSQTTSGVTDTQYF. CDR3 in DNA: TGCGCCAGCAGCCAAACTACTAGCGGGGTCACAGATACGCAGTATTTT. The V gene is TRBV4-3, the J gene TRBJ2-3; 10 bases line up with TRBD2. Trimming took 2 bases from V and 2 from J; bases not matched to a gene: 4. Germline CDR1 reads LGHNA; CDR2 reads YSLEER. This CDR3 region has 16 residues.

This clonotype showed up many times. The chain carries TRBV9 and TRBJ2-7; 9 bases line up with TRBD2. Germline V gene lookup returns CDR1 SGDLS and CDR2 YYNGEE. Losses at the gene ends were 4 bases for V and 4 bases for J; bases not matched to a gene: 6. The CDR3 covers 14 residues. CDR3 sequence: CASSPTTSGYEQYF. The CDR3 DNA sequence: TGTGCCAGCAGCCCGACGACTAGCGGATACGAGCAGTACTTC.

This chain connects TRBV6-1 to TRBJ2-1; D unresolved. Germline V gives CDR1 MNHNS, CDR2 SASEGT. Deletions cut 7 bases from V and 0 bases from J, with 10 bases between. CDR3 length: 14 amino acids. CDR3 DNA sequence: TGTGCCAGCAACCCGCGTAGCTCCTACAATGAGCAGTTCTTC. It translates to CASNPRSSYNEQFF.

The chain carries TRBV7-9 and TRBJ1-2; D gene ambiguous. V was clipped by 7 bases and J by 3 bases, with 6 bases between them. Germline V gene data show CDR1 as SEHNR and CDR2 as FQNEAQ (reference sequence). The CDR3 has 11 amino acids. DNA of the CDR3: TGTGCCAGCACCGATTACTATGGCTACACCTTC. Residues: CASTDYYGYTF.

In its sample, this clonotype was seen many times. V usage is TRBV9 and J usage is TRBJ2-6; D gene unclear. The CDR3 is 14 amino acids. CDR1 and CDR2 (germline): SGDLS, YYNGEE. V lost 0 bases and J 4 bases, leaving 5 bases between the germline ends. CDR3 residues: CASSVAAGANVLTF. The CDR3 DNA reads as TGTGCCAGCAGCGTAGCCGCCGGGGCCAACGTCCTGACTTTC.

This clonotype was observed many times. The chain employs TRBV7-6 and TRBJ2-1; a possible D gene is TRBD2 (5 bases). The CDR3 is 14 amino acids. V gave up 1 base and J gave up 9 bases, with 13 bases separating them. CDR1 SGHVS and CDR2 FNYEAQ come from the germline V gene. The CDR3 region is CASSLGSAAGEQFF. The CDR3 region has the DNA TGTGCCAGCAGCTTAGGTTCAGCGGCCGGTGAGCAGTTCTTC.

Turning to this clonotype: An end of the junction differs from the germline gene, which may be a read error. DNA of the CDR3: TGTGCCAGCAGTTTGGTTAGCGGGGGCTTCTCCTACAATTCACCCCTCCACTTT. Translation gives CASSLVSGGFSYNSPLHF. The V call is TRBV10-2, the J call TRBJ1-6; D is possibly TRBD1 (6 bases). This CDR3 spans 18 amino acids. Germline V gene lookup returns CDR1 WSHSY and CDR2 SAAADI.

The chain couples TRBV7-2 to TRBJ1-3; D unclear. Trimming removed 8 bases from V and 0 bases from J, with 8 bases in between. The germline V gene has CDR1 SGHTA and CDR2 FQGNSA. The CDR3 totals 13 residues. CDR3 nucleotide sequence: TGTGCCAGCCGATTATCCTCTGGAAACACCATATATTTT. Translation: CASRLSSGNTIYF.

V gene TRBV5-1 combines with J gene TRBJ1-2; D gene uncertain. The CDR3 totals 12 residues. The germline V gene has CDR1 SGHRS and CDR2 YFSETQ. V gave up 0 bases and J gave up 4 bases, with 4 bases separating them. The CDR3 protein is CASSLGIYGYTF. The DNA of the CDR3 is TGCGCCAGCAGCTTGGGGATCTATGGCTACACCTTC.

This chain links TRBV19 with TRBJ1-5, with unresolved D. The V and J ends lost 6 bases and 6 bases respectively, with 9 bases between them. CDR1 LNHDA and CDR2 SQIVND come from the germline V gene (reference sequence). The CDR3 is 12 amino acids. CDR3 DNA: TGTGCCAGTAGGGAAGGGCCTCAGCCCCAGCATTTT. Translated: CASREGPQPQHF.

The J gene is TRBJ1-4, the V gene TRBV12-3 or TRBV12-4; weak D call: TRBD1 (6 bases). CDR3 length: 15 amino acids. V was trimmed by 2 bases and J by 8 bases, leaving 15 bases between them. CDR3: CASSLSGGGMEKLFF. The CDR3 region has the DNA TGTGCCAGCAGTTTATCCGGGGGCGGGATGGAAAAACTGTTTTTT.

The V call is TRBV19, the J call TRBJ1-2; 8 nucleotides agree with TRBD1. The ends lost 4 bases at V and 7 bases at J; junction bases unmatched: 14. The CDR3 has 16 residues. The V gene's germline CDR1 is LNHDA and CDR2 SQIVND (reference sequence). CDR3 in DNA: TGTGCCAGTAGTACCTCCAGGGACAGGCCCGTGGTTGGCTACACCTTC. This sequence encodes CASSTSRDRPVVGYTF.

This clonotype was counted many times. The chain employs TRBV9 and TRBJ1-5; TRBD1 agrees at 7 bases. The ends lost 2 bases at V and 6 bases at J; junction bases unmatched: 5. Germline V gene sequence: CDR1 SGDLS, CDR2 YYNGEE. This CDR3 contains 14 residues. CDR3 sequence: CASSVGGGGQPQHF. The CDR3 coding sequence is TGTGCCAGCAGCGTGGGAGGGGGCGGTCAGCCCCAGCATTTT.

This clonotype was found once. The rearrangement links TRBV2 to TRBJ2-1, with TRBD2 as a possible D gene (5 bases). Trimming cost V 4 bases and J 8 bases, with 9 bases left between them. CDR1 SNHLY and CDR2 FYNNEI come from the germline V gene. The CDR3 spans 12 residues. The CDR3 coding sequence is TGTGCCAGCAGTGGAAGGCGGGATGAGCAGTTCTTC. Protein product: CASSGRRDEQFF.

The chain uses TRBV29-1 and TRBJ2-7, with TRBD1 as a possible D gene (5 bases). This CDR3 contains 13 residues. From germline, CDR1 is SQVTM and CDR2 ANQGSEA. V lost 5 bases, J lost 4 bases, and 15 bases lay in between. The CDR3 protein is CSVIADSLYEQYF. Written as DNA, the CDR3 is TGCAGCGTTATCGCTGACAGCCTTTACGAGCAGTACTTC.